The 17 T cell receptor beta chains presented below share a single source sample, sequenced in a study of blood T cell repertoires in COVID-19. Only in-frame clones appear in the TCRdb table, and some are missing; sequencing was by immunoSEQ multiplex PCR. The sample contains some 200,000 clones, approximately 82% of which appear only once. Input material: peripheral blood. These receptor sequences come from a human donor with acute or convalescent COVID-19. The donor label of this sample is uncertain.

This clone was seen only a few times. V usage is TRBV7-2 and J usage is TRBJ1-2, with a possible D match to TRBD1 (6 bases). The germline V gene has CDR1 SGHTA and CDR2 FQGNSA. The CDR3 spans 13 residues. The CDR3 region is CAEAGDTTYGYTF. The CDR3 nucleotides read TGTGCTGAGGCTGGGGACACTACCTATGGCTACACCTTC. Full variable domain (remainder filled in from reference TRBV7-2 and TRBJ1-2): GAGVSQSPSNKVTEKGKDVELRCDPISGHTALYWYRQSLGQGLEFLIYFQGNSAPDKSGLPSDRFSAERTGGSVSTLTIQRTQQEDSAVYLCAEAGDTTYGYTFGSGTRLTVV.

The CDR3 sequence is CASSLGQGNIQYF. The CDR3 DNA follows: TGCGCCAGCAGCCTCGGACAGGGGAACATTCAGTACTTC. This chain links TRBV5-1 with TRBJ2-4; 9 bases are a match to TRBD1. Germline V gene lookup returns CDR1 SGHRS and CDR2 YFSETQ. The CDR3 loop spans 13 amino acids. With V trimmed by 4 bases and J by 7 bases, 3 bases remained unmatched. The full variable domain, with the rest looked up from reference TRBV5-1 and TRBJ2-4, is KAGVTQTPRYLIKTRGQQVTLSCSPISGHRSVSWYQQTPGQGLQFLFEYFSETQRNKGNFPGRFSGRQFSNSRSEMNVSTLELGDSALYLCASSLGQGNIQYFGAGTRLSVL.

The V call is TRBV10-3, the J call TRBJ2-1; TRBD2 matches 9 bases. CDR1 is ENHRY, CDR2 SYGVKD, per germline. The J segment lost 8 bases and the V segment lost 0 bases, leaving 11 bases of the junction unmatched. The CDR3 length is 17 residues. The CDR3 DNA reads as TGTGCCATCAGTGAGTCCAGGGGGTCGGGACTAGCCGATGAGCAGTTCTTC. Translating gives CAISESRGSGLADEQFF.

The J gene is TRBJ2-3, the V gene TRBV5-1, with D maybe TRBD2 (6 bases). The germline V gene encodes CDR1 SGHRS and CDR2 YFSETQ. Trimming shortened V by 0 bases and J by 3 bases, and 11 bases separated the two germline ends. The CDR3 is made up of 15 amino acids. The CDR3 here is CASSLGVGRTDTQYF. The CDR3 nucleotides read TGCGCCAGCAGCTTGGGGGTCGGGAGAACAGATACGCAGTATTTT.

The rearrangement joins TRBV18 to TRBJ2-3; no definite D call. Germline CDR1 KGHSH, CDR2 LQKENI. Trimming cost V 0 bases and J 3 bases, with 7 bases left between them. This CDR3 is built from 14 residues. CDR3 residues: CASSPPSTTDTQYF. The CDR3 DNA sequence: TGTGCCAGCTCACCACCGAGCACGACAGATACGCAGTATTTT.

V is TRBV6-5 and J is TRBJ1-4; D is possibly TRBD1 (5 bases). Germline V gives CDR1 MNHEY, CDR2 SVGAGI. Trimming removed 6 bases from V and 7 bases from J, with 18 bases in between. The CDR3 loop spans 15 amino acids. Here the CDR3 DNA reads TGTGCCAGCAGGATTTCCGGGGGAGGCGGTGAAAAACTGTTTTTT. Amino acid sequence: CASRISGGGGEKLFF.

The chain couples TRBV5-1 to TRBJ2-2; no clear D. Per the germline V gene, CDR1 is SGHRS and CDR2 is YFSETQ. V lost 2 bases and J 5 bases, leaving 10 bases between the germline ends. The CDR3 sequence is 14 residues long. The CDR3 DNA reads as TGCGCCAGCAGCTTCAATTCTAGGACCGGGGAGCTGTTTTTT. Its translation: CASSFNSRTGELFF.

CDR3 sequence reads: CASSEPRADTQYF. The CDR3 bases are TGCGCCAGCAGTGAGCCGAGGGCAGATACGCAGTATTTT. V gene TRBV10-1 combines with J gene TRBJ2-3; possible D gene TRBD2, 5 bases. V lost 2 bases, J lost 4 bases, and 7 bases lay in between. The CDR3 is 13 residues long. Germline-derived CDR1 and CDR2 are WNHNN and SYGVQD (reference sequence).

V gene TRBV6-1 combines with J gene TRBJ2-2; D is perhaps TRBD2 (6 bases). V was shortened by 2 bases and J by 5 bases, with 21 bases between the two germline ends. This CDR3 is 18 amino acids long. Germline assignment: CDR1 MNHNS and CDR2 SASEGT. The CDR3, as DNA: TGTGCCAGCAGTGAAAAGGGACTGGGGACTTTCGGAACCGGGGAGCTGTTTTTT. Residues: CASSEKGLGTFGTGELFF.

J is TRBJ1-1 and V is TRBV12-3 or TRBV12-4; no clear D gene. This CDR3 is built from 11 residues. V lost 3 bases and J 7 bases, leaving 6 bases between the germline ends. The CDR3 nucleotides are TGTGCCAGCAGTTTCGAGTTTGAAGCTTTCTTT. It is translated as CASSFEFEAFF.

The V and J genes are TRBV9 and TRBJ2-3; 8 nucleotides match TRBD2. The CDR3 is 16 residues long. Germline CDR1 is SGDLS and CDR2 is YYNGEE. Trimming at V came to 0 bases and at J to 1 base, leaving 4 bases not matched to a gene. The CDR3 sequence: CASSVEPTSGTDTQYF. The CDR3, as DNA: TGTGCCAGCAGCGTAGAGCCGACTAGCGGCACAGATACGCAGTATTTT.

This chain uses TRBV19 with TRBJ1-1, with a possible D match to TRBD1 (5 bases). This CDR3 comprises 14 residues. V shed 3 bases and J shed 0 bases, with 8 bases lying between them. Germline lookup yields CDR1 LNHDA and CDR2 SQIVND (reference sequence). The CDR3 is CASSIGGLNTEAFF. In DNA, the CDR3 is TGTGCCAGTAGTATCGGGGGACTGAACACTGAAGCTTTCTTT.

The chain carries TRBV7-2 and TRBJ2-5, with unresolved D. Trimming took 2 bases from V and 3 from J, leaving 10 bases between them. CDR3 length: 14 residues. The germline CDR1 and CDR2 sequences are SGHTA and FQGNSA. The CDR3 sequence: CASSLSLREETQYF. Written as DNA, the CDR3 is TGTGCCAGCAGCTTAAGTCTAAGAGAAGAGACCCAGTACTTC.

This clone was seen a single time. V gene TRBV7-9 combines with J gene TRBJ1-2; 7 bases match TRBD1. This CDR3 has 15 residues. With V trimmed by 5 bases and J by 2 bases, 8 bases remained unmatched. Germline V lookup: CDR1 SEHNR, CDR2 FQNEAQ (reference sequence). This CDR3 reads CASSPAPTGNYGYTF. The CDR3 nucleotides are TGTGCCAGCAGCCCCGCACCGACAGGGAACTATGGCTACACCTTC.

The chain employs TRBV6-5 and TRBJ1-2; no firm D call. Germline CDR1 is MNHEY and CDR2 is SVGAGI. V was pared by 6 bases and J by 2 bases, with 10 bases between. The CDR3 extends over 13 amino acids. CDR3 DNA: TGTGCCAGCAGAGCACGAGGGAACTATGGCTACACCTTC. As protein: CASRARGNYGYTF.

The chain is built from TRBV27 and TRBJ2-7; 11 bases map to TRBD1. The trim removed 6 bases at V and 6 bases at J, leaving 13 bases unmatched. Germline V gives CDR1 MNHEY, CDR2 SMNVEV (reference sequence). The CDR3 spans 16 residues. CDR3 nucleotide sequence: TGTGCCAGCAGCCCGCGGGGCGGGACAGGGGGGGGCGAGCAGTACTTC. Its translation is CASSPRGGTGGGEQYF.

This chain connects TRBV12-2 to TRBJ1-2; the table assigns TRBD1, which was not confirmed against the DNA. TRBV12-2 is shown as a pseudogene. The CDR3 spans 14 residues. The CDR3 spells CASRSRDRGNGYTF. In DNA, the CDR3 is TGTGCAAGTCGCTCCCGGGACAGGGGTAATGGCTACACCTTC.